Below are 16 T cell receptor beta chains sequenced from a single sample in a study of blood T cells in healthy people across ages. A second PCR of 7 to 11 cycles used a sample-barcoded 5' primer and a J-beta primer mix. Each CDR3 protein is one row after TCRdb ran MiXCR on the 5' RACE reads. The sample holds about 1.1 million distinct CDR3 sequences; approximately 38% are singletons and the top ten take 13%. The sequenced sample was blood. The receptors come from a man in his late teens or twenties in good health.

The count of this clonotype is one. The rearrangement links TRBV13 to TRBJ2-7; 12 positions agree with TRBD1. Trimming at V came to 5 bases and at J to 7 bases, leaving 12 bases not matched to a gene. Germline lookup yields CDR1 PRHDT and CDR2 FYEKMQ (reference sequence). The CDR3 spans 16 residues. The CDR3 DNA reads TGTGCCAGCAGCGCCACCGGGACAGGGGGCTACAATGAGCAGTACTTC. Residues: CASSATGTGGYNEQYF.

J is TRBJ2-2 and V is TRBV24-1; D is undetermined. The CDR3 totals 17 residues. Trimming cost V 0 bases and J 2 bases, with 12 bases left between them. Germline CDR1 KGHDR, CDR2 SFDVKD. This CDR3 is CATSDLVSGLNTGELFF. The CDR3 DNA is TGTGCCACCAGTGATTTGGTATCCGGGCTCAACACCGGGGAGCTGTTTTTT.

This clonotype has only a few counts. The chain carries TRBV6-1 and TRBJ1-2; 9 nucleotides match TRBD1. Germline CDR1 reads MNHNS; CDR2 reads SASEGT. Germline trimming cut 8 bases from V and 4 bases from J; bases unmatched to any gene: 8. The CDR3 has 14 residues. The CDR3 spells CASSLTGGPYGYTF. The CDR3 DNA reads as TGTGCCAGCTCGCTGACAGGGGGTCCCTATGGCTACACCTTC.

The gene calls are TRBV12-3 or TRBV12-4 and TRBJ2-3; 9 bases are shared with TRBD2. With V trimmed by 1 base and J by 4 bases, 9 bases remained unmatched. This CDR3 has 17 amino acids. DNA of the CDR3: TGTGCCAGCAGTTTAGTTTTCGCGGGGGGGCCTTCAGATACGCAGTATTTT. Translating gives CASSLVFAGGPSDTQYF.

This clonotype was counted a few times. The V gene is TRBV12-3 or TRBV12-4, the J gene TRBJ2-5, with 8 bases lining up with TRBD1. V was clipped by 5 bases and J by 6 bases; unmatched bases: 8. This CDR3 comprises 14 residues. CDR3 amino acids: CASSPGTGGKTQYF. The DNA of the CDR3 is TGTGCCAGCAGTCCCGGGACAGGTGGTAAGACCCAGTACTTC.

The chain carries TRBV7-9 and TRBJ1-4; unclear D gene. CDR1 and CDR2 (germline): SEHNR, FQNEAQ (reference sequence). This CDR3 spans 14 amino acids. Trimming cost V 5 bases and J 7 bases, with 14 bases left between them. The CDR3 DNA sequence: TGTGCCAGCAGCCAAGAAAGGGCGCTTGAAAAACTGTTTTTT. Protein sequence: CASSQERALEKLFF.

As DNA, the CDR3 is TGCGCCAGCAGCCAAGGTGGGGCCAGCCAAATTAACTATGGCTACACCTTC. This encodes CASSQGGASQINYGYTF. The rearrangement uses TRBV4-1 and TRBJ1-2; perhaps TRBD1 as D (5 bases). Germline CDR1 MGHRA, CDR2 YSYEKL. Trimming removed 1 base from V and 1 base from J, with 16 bases in between. The CDR3 contains 17 residues.

The J gene is TRBJ1-5, the V gene TRBV6-1; no clear D gene. With 6 bases removed from V and 2 bases from J, the gap between germline ends came to 14 bases. CDR1 MNHNS and CDR2 SASEGT come from the germline V gene. The CDR3 has 15 amino acids. The CDR3 region has the DNA TGTGCCAGCAGCGACGAGTTTGGGGGCAATCAGCCCCAGCATTTT. This encodes CASSDEFGGNQPQHF.

The chain links TRBV29-1 to TRBJ1-2; D is uncertain. From germline, CDR1 is SQVTM and CDR2 ANQGSEA. Deletions cut 3 bases from V and 10 bases from J, with 12 bases between. The CDR3 runs 11 residues. Here the CDR3 DNA reads TGCAGCGTTGATCGCACCGGTGACTACACCTTC. Protein: CSVDRTGDYTF. Drawing the rest from reference TRBV29-1 and TRBJ1-2, the complete variable domain is SAVISQKPSRDICQRGTSLTIQCQVDSQVTMMFWYRQQPGQSLTLIATANQGSEATYESGFVIDKFPISRPNLTFSTLTVSNMSPEDSSIYLCSVDRTGDYTFGSGTRLTVV.

The V gene is TRBV7-9, the J gene TRBJ2-3; 7 positions agree with TRBD2. V lost 5 bases to trimming and J lost 0 bases; unmatched junction nucleotides: 8. Germline CDR1 SEHNR, CDR2 FQNEAQ (reference sequence). This CDR3 has 16 amino acids. Here the CDR3 reads CASSPRDYSSTDTQYF. Here the CDR3 DNA reads TGTGCCAGCAGCCCCAGGGACTACTCGAGCACAGATACGCAGTATTTT.

J is TRBJ2-4 and V is TRBV3-1; weak D call: TRBD2 (6 bases). The J call is uncertain, as TRBJ2-7 better fits the DNA end. The germline V gene encodes CDR1 LGHDT and CDR2 YNNKEL (reference sequence). The CDR3 sequence is 18 residues long. The CDR3 coding sequence is TGTGCCAGCAGCCAAGATCGGTTCGGGGGTCAAACAACCTACGAGCAGTACTTC. Translated: CASSQDRFGGQTTYEQYF.

This clonotype was seen more than once but under ten times. The rearrangement uses TRBV6-1 and TRBJ1-2; weak D call: TRBD1 (5 bases). Germline V gene data show CDR1 as MNHNS and CDR2 as SASEGT. This CDR3 contains 14 residues. With 7 bases removed from V and 0 bases from J, the gap between germline ends came to 12 bases. The CDR3 DNA is TGTGCCAGCACCAGACGGACATCTAACTATGGCTACACCTTC. Encoded protein: CASTRRTSNYGYTF.

This clonotype was found a few times. The chain recombines TRBV3-1 with TRBJ2-2; D call uncertain. The V gene's germline CDR1 is LGHDT and CDR2 YNNKEL (reference sequence). V was clipped by 2 bases and J by 7 bases, with 5 bases between them. The CDR3 length is 12 residues. The CDR3 sequence is CASSQPNGELFF. For the CDR3, the DNA is TGTGCCAGCAGCCAACCGAACGGGGAGCTGTTTTTT.

The chain employs TRBV12-3 or TRBV12-4 and TRBJ2-2; unclear D gene. The CDR3 length is 14 residues. Trimming removed 4 bases from V and 6 bases from J, with 12 bases in between. CDR3 coding DNA: TGTGCCAGCAGTTCCCCTTCCGCGTCCGGGGAGCTGTTTTTT. Translated: CASSSPSASGELFF.

This chain links TRBV20-1 with TRBJ2-5; D is unresolved. Trimming removed 1 base from V and 11 bases from J, with 17 bases in between. The CDR3 is 13 amino acids. The germline V gene has CDR1 DFQATT and CDR2 SNEGSKA (reference sequence). CDR3 in amino acids: CSARGLQPHEQYF. CDR3 DNA: TGCAGTGCTAGAGGGCTTCAACCCCATGAGCAGTACTTC.

The rearrangement joins TRBV20-1 to TRBJ2-5; 12 bases are shared with TRBD1. J gave up 11 bases and V 2 bases, and 12 bases lay outside the gene matches. Germline CDR1 reads DFQATT; CDR2 reads SNEGSKA (reference sequence). CDR3 length equals 15 residues. The CDR3 DNA reads as TGCAGTGCTAGACGGGGGGACAGGGGGCGTTATGAGCAGTACTTC. The encoded protein is CSARRGDRGRYEQYF.